The 9 T cell receptor beta chains given below trace back to one sample, sequenced in a study of CD8 T cells in ankylosing spondylitis. Each CDR3 protein gets one entry after TCRdb re-called the 5' RACE reads with MiXCR. The repertoire consists of under 200,000 distinct CDR3 sequences, with approximately 10% occurring once and the leading ten covering about 27%. Input material: blood, either unsorted or a sorted T cell fraction (not recorded which). These receptors were collected from a male donor with ankylosing spondylitis or in good health (not recorded which).

This clonotype was recorded at least ten times. This chain connects TRBV20-1 to TRBJ1-5; no clear D gene. CDR1 DFQATT and CDR2 SNEGSKA come from the germline V gene (reference sequence). V was cut by 5 bases and J by 1 base, with 18 bases left in between. The CDR3 is 16 amino acids. CDR3 sequence reads: CSALSPEEFSNQPQHF. DNA of the CDR3: TGCAGTGCTTTAAGTCCGGAGGAGTTCAGCAATCAGCCCCAGCATTTT.

This clonotype occurred a few times. The chain combines TRBV15 with TRBJ1-6; no definite D call. CDR1 is LNHNV, CDR2 YYDKDF, per germline (reference sequence). Trimming removed 8 bases at V and 4 bases at J, with 9 bases between. The CDR3 is 13 amino acids. The chain's CDR3 is CATAGKYNSPLHF. Here the CDR3 DNA reads TGTGCCACCGCGGGAAAGTATAATTCACCCCTCCACTTT.

This clonotype showed up many times. The rearrangement joins TRBV9 to TRBJ1-2, with D possibly matching TRBD1 (5 bases). Looked up from germline, CDR1 is SGDLS and CDR2 is YYNGEE. V was trimmed by 3 bases and J by 0 bases, leaving 12 bases between them. This CDR3 has 15 residues. The CDR3 coding sequence is TGTGCCAGCAGCGACAACAGGCTCCCTAACTATGGCTACACCTTC. This gives the protein CASSDNRLPNYGYTF.

The rearrangement uses TRBV7-9 and TRBJ1-1; possibly TRBD1 for D (5 bases). Germline loops: CDR1 SEHNR, CDR2 FQNEAQ (reference sequence). This CDR3 has 14 amino acids. V was trimmed by 5 bases and J by 3 bases, leaving 13 bases between them. In DNA form, the CDR3 reads TGTGCCAGCAGCCCCCGGGACCGACACACTGAAGCTTTCTTT. Its protein product is CASSPRDRHTEAFF.

The chain employs TRBV5-1 and TRBJ2-4; 7 bases are a match to TRBD1. V trimming: 4 bases; J trimming: 2 bases; junction bases outside the gene matches: 6. The V gene's germline CDR1 is SGHRS and CDR2 YFSETQ. The CDR3 length is 15 residues. CDR3 bases: TGCGCCAGCAGCCTGACAGGGCTGACCAAAAACATTCAGTACTTC. It is translated as CASSLTGLTKNIQYF.

The CDR3 here is CASSQVLSQGARRNTEAFF. CDR3 bases: TGCGCCAGCAGCCAAGTTCTATCGCAGGGGGCACGGAGGAACACTGAAGCTTTCTTT. V gene TRBV4-1 combines with J gene TRBJ1-1; TRBD1 agrees at 8 bases. V lost 1 base to trimming and J lost 1 base; unmatched junction nucleotides: 14. Germline CDR1 reads MGHRA; CDR2 reads YSYEKL. The CDR3 consists of 19 residues.

This clonotype occurred many times. The rearrangement uses TRBV6-2 or TRBV6-3 and TRBJ2-3; D not certain. The germline V gene has CDR1 MNHEY and CDR2 SVGEGT. The length of the CDR3 is 16 residues. Deletions cut 8 bases from V and 1 base from J, with 19 bases between. Here the CDR3 DNA reads TGTGCCAGCCTTTCCCGGTCCTTGCCGGGCACAGATACGCAGTATTTT. Residues: CASLSRSLPGTDTQYF.

Worth noting for this clonotype: One junction end disagrees with the germline gene, perhaps due to a read error. CDR3: CARSFEQLHF. CDR3 DNA: TGTGCCAGGAGCTTCGAGCAGCTCCACTTT. V is TRBV7-9 and J is TRBJ1-6; D gene ambiguous. The CDR3 sequence is 10 residues long. CDR1 and CDR2 (germline): SEHNR, FQNEAQ (reference sequence). Drawing the rest from reference TRBV7-9 and TRBJ1-6, the complete variable domain is DTGVSQNPRHKITKRGQNVTFRCDPISEHNRLYWYRQTLGQGPEFLTYFQNEAQLEKSRLLSDRFSAERPKGSFSTLEIQRTEQGDSAMYLCARSFEQLHFGNGTRLTVT.

This clonotype was observed many times. The chain combines TRBV12-3 or TRBV12-4 with TRBJ2-4, with a possible D match to TRBD2 (5 bases). V lost 5 bases to trimming and J lost 2 bases, with 16 bases between them. The CDR3 has 16 residues. CDR3 amino acids: CASSRTVGFPKNIQYF. The CDR3 bases are TGTGCCAGCAGTAGGACTGTGGGTTTCCCCAAAAACATTCAGTACTTC.